One T cell receptor (beta chain) is described in this entry. These data are taken from a study of blood T cell repertoires in COVID-19. The trim removed 6 bases at V and 3 bases at J, leaving 4 bases unmatched. The CDR3 is 13 residues long. Sequencing used immunoSEQ multiplex PCR; TCRdb keeps in-frame clones, though not all of them. The top ten hold approximately 15% of the sample, which has roughly 150,000 clones, more than 65% seen once. Input material: peripheral blood. The rearrangement links TRBV12-3 or TRBV12-4 to TRBJ1-1; 7 bases align to TRBD1. The sequence came from a woman at least 80 years old with acute or convalescent COVID-19. The CDR3 loop reads CASRTGWDTEAFF. For the CDR3, the DNA is TGTGCCAGCAGGACAGGGTGGGACACTGAAGCTTTCTTT.